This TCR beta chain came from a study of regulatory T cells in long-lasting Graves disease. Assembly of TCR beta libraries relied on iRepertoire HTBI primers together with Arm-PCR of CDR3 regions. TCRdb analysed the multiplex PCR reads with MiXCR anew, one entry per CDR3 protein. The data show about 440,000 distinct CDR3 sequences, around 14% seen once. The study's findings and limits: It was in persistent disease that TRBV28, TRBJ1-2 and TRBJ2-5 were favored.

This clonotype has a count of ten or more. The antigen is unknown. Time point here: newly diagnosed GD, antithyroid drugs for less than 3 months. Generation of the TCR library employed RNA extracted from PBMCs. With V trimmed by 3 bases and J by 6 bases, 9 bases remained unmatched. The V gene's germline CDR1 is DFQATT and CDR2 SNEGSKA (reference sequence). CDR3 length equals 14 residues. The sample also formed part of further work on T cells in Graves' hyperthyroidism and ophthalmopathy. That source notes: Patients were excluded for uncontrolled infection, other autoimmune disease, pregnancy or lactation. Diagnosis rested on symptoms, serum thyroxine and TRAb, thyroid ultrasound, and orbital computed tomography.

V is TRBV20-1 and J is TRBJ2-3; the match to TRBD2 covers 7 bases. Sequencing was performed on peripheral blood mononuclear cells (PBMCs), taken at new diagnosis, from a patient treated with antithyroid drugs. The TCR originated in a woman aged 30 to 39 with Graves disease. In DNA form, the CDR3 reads TGCAGTGCTAGGGGTATGGGGGGGACGGATACGCAGTATTTT. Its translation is CSARGMGGTDTQYF.